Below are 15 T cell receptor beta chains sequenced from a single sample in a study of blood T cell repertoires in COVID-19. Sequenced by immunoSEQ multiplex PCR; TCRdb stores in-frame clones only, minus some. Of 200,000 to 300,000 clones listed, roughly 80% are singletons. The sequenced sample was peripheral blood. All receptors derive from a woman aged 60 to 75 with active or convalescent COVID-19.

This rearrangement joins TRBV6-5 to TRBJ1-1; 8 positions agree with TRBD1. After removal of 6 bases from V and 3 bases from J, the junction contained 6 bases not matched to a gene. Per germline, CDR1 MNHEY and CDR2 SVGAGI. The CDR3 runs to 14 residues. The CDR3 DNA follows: TGTGCCAGCAGGGACAGGGAGGGGGACACTGAAGCTTTCTTT. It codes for CASRDREGDTEAFF.

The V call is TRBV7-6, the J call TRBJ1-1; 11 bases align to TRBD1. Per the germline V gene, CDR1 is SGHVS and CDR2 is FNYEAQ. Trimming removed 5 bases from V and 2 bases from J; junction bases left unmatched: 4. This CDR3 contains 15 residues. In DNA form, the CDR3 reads TGTGCCAGCAGCCCAGGGACAGGGGGAAACACTGAAGCTTTCTTT. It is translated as CASSPGTGGNTEAFF.

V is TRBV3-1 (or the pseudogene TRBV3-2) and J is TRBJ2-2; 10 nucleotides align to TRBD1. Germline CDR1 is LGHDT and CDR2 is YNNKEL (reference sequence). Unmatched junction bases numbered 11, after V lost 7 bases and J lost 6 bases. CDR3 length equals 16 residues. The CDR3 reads CASTTHGTGVAGELFF. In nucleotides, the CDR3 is TGTGCCAGCACCACCCACGGGACAGGGGTGGCCGGGGAGCTGTTTTTT.

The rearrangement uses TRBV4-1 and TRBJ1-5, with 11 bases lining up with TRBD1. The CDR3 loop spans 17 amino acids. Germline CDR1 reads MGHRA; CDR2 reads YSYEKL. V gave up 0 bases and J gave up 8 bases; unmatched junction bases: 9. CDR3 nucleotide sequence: TGCGCCAGCAGCCAAGACCCCGGACAGGGGGCCTGGGAGCCCCAGCATTTT. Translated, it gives CASSQDPGQGAWEPQHF.

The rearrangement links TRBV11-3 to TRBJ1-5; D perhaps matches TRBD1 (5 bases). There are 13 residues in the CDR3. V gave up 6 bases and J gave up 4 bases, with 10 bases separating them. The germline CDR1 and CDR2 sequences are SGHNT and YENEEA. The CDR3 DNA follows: TGTGCCAGCAGTTCAGGGTTGAATCAGCCCCAGCATTTT. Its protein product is CASSSGLNQPQHF.

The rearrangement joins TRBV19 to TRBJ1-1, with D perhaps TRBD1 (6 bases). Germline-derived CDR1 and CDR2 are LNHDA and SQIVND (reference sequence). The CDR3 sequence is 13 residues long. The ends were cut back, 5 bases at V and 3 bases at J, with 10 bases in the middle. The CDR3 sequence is CASSEYRDTEAFF. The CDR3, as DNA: TGTGCCAGTAGTGAGTACAGGGACACTGAAGCTTTCTTT.

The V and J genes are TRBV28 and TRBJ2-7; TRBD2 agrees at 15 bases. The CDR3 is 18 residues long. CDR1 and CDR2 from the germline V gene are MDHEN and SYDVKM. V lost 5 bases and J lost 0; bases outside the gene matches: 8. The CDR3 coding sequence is TGTGCCAGCAGTGCACCACCGGGACTAGCGGGAGGCTCCTACGAGCAGTACTTC. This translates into CASSAPPGLAGGSYEQYF.

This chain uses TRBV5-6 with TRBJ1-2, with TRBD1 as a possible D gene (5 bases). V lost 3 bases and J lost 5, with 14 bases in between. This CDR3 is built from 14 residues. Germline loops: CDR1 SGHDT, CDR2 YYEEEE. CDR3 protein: CASSSGAGGYGYTF. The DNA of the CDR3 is TGTGCCAGCAGCTCCGGAGCGGGGGGGTATGGCTACACCTTC.

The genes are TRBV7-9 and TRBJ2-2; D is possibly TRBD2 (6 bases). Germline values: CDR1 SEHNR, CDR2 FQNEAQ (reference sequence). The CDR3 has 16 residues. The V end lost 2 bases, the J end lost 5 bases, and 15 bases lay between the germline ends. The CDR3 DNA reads TGTGCCAGCAGCTTACAAGGACGGGGGTTTACCGGGGAGCTGTTTTTT. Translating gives CASSLQGRGFTGELFF.

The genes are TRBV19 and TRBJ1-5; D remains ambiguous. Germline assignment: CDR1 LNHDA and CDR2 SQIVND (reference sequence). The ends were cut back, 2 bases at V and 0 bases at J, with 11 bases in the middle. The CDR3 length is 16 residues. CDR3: CASSIRTRDSNQPQHF. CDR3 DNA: TGTGCCAGTAGTATACGGACGCGGGATAGCAATCAGCCCCAGCATTTT.

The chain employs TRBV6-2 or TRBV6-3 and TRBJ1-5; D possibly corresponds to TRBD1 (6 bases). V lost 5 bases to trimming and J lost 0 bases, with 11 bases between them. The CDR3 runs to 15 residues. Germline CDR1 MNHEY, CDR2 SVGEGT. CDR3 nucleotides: TGTGCCAGCAGTGACAGGTCCCTTAGCAATCAGCCCCAGCATTTT. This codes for CASSDRSLSNQPQHF.

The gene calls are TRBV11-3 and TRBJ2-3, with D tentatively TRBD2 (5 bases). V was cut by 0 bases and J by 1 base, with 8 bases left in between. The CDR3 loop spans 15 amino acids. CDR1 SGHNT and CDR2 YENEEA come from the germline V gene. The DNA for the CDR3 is TGTGCCAGCAGCTTAGAGGGAGCTCGCACAGATACGCAGTATTTT. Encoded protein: CASSLEGARTDTQYF.

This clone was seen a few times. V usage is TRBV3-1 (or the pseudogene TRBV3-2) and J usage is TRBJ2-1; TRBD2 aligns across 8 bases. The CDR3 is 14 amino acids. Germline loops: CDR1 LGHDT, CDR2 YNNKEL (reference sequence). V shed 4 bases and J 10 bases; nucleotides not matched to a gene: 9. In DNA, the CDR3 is TGTGCCAGCAGCCGGATTGGGACTAGAGGGGAGCAGTTCTTC. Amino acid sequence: CASSRIGTRGEQFF.

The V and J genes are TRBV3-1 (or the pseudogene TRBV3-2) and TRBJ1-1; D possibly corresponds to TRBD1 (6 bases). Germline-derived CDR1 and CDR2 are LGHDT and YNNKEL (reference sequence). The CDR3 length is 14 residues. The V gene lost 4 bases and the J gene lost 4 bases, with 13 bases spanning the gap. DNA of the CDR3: TGTGCCAGCAGCCTCCGGGGGGGCGGCACTGAAGCTTTCTTT. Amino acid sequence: CASSLRGGGTEAFF.

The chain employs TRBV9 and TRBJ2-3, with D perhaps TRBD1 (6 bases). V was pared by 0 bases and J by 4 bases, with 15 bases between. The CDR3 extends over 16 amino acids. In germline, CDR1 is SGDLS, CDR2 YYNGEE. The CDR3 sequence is CASSVGGQGTADTQYF. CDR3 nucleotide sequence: TGTGCCAGCAGCGTAGGGGGGCAGGGGACCGCAGATACGCAGTATTTT.